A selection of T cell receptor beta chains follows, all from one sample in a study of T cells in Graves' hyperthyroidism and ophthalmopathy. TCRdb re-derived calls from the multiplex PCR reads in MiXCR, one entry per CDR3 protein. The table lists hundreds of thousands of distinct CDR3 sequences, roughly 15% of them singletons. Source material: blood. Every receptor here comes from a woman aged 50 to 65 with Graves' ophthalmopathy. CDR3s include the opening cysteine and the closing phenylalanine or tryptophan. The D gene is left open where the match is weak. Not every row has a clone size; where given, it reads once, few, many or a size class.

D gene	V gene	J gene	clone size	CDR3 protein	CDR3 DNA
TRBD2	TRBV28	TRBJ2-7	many	CATRLAGYEQYF	TGTGCCACGCGACTAGCGGGATACGAGCAGTACTTC
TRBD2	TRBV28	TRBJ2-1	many	CASRSIAGGYYNEQFF	TGTGCCAGCAGATCTATAGCGGGAGGGTATTACAATGAGCAGTTCTTC
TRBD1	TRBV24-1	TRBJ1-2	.	CATSEAGQVEGYTF	TGTGCCACCAGTGAAGCTGGACAGGTAGAAGGCTACACCTTC
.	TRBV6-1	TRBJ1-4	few	CASKQVATNEKLFF	TGTGCCAGCAAGCAGGTTGCAACTAATGAAAAACTGTTTTTT
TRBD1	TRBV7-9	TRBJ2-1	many	CASSFGTGVYNEQFF	TGTGCCAGCAGCTTCGGGACAGGGGTCTACAATGAGCAGTTCTTC
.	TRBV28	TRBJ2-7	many	CASRPDRKAYEQYF	TGTGCCAGCAGGCCCGACAGGAAAGCCTACGAGCAGTACTTC
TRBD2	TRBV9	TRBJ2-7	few	CASSVTGGPGEQYF	TGTGCCAGCAGCGTAACGGGAGGGCCGGGGGAGCAGTACTTC
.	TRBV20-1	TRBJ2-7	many	CSAYDSEWQYF	TGCAGTGCTTACGACAGCGAGTGGCAGTACTTC
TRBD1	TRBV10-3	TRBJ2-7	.	CAISESGPRDSTYEQYF	TGTGCCATCAGTGAGTCGGGGCCCCGGGACAGCACCTACGAGCAGTACTTC
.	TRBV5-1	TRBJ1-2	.	CASSLEGYRGNDGYTF	TGCGCCAGCAGCTTGGAAGGTTATAGGGGGAATGATGGCTACACCTTC
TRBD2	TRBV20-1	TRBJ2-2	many	CSANGLAGDTGELFF	TGCAGTGCAAATGGACTAGCGGGGGACACCGGGGAGCTGTTTTTT
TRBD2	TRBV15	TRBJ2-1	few	CATSRDRLAVNNEQFF	TGTGCCACCAGCAGAGATCGACTAGCGGTTAACAATGAGCAGTTCTTC
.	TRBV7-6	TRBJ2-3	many	CASSLALGPRRDTQYF	TGTGCCAGCAGCTTAGCCCTAGGTCCAAGGAGGGATACGCAGTATTTT
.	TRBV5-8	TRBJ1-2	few	CASSFDGRPNYGYTF	TGTGCCAGCAGCTTTGACGGACGGCCTAACTATGGCTACACCTTC
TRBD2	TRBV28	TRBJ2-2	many	CASRGSGTSGTGELFF	TGTGCCAGCAGAGGGTCGGGGACTAGCGGTACCGGGGAGCTGTTTTTT
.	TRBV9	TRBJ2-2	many	CASSVGGTPGELFF	TGTGCCAGCAGCGTAGGCGGGACCCCCGGGGAGCTGTTTTTT
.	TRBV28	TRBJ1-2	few	CASTPGEELRGYTF	TGTGCCAGCACCCCGGGCGAGGAGTTGCGTGGCTACACCTTC
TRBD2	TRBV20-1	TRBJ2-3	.	CSARKTSGGLTDTQYF	TGCAGTGCTAGGAAGACTAGCGGGGGCCTCACAGATACGCAGTATTTT
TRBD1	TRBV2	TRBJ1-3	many	CASIGQGSGGNTIYF	TGTGCCAGCATTGGACAGGGATCTGGTGGAAACACCATATATTTT
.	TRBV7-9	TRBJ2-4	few	CASSPRQGRAGDIQYF	TGTGCCAGCAGCCCTCGACAGGGGCGGGCGGGGGACATTCAGTACTTC
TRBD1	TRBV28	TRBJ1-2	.	CASSGTGGHGYTF	TGTGCCAGCAGTGGGACAGGGGGCCATGGCTACACCTTC